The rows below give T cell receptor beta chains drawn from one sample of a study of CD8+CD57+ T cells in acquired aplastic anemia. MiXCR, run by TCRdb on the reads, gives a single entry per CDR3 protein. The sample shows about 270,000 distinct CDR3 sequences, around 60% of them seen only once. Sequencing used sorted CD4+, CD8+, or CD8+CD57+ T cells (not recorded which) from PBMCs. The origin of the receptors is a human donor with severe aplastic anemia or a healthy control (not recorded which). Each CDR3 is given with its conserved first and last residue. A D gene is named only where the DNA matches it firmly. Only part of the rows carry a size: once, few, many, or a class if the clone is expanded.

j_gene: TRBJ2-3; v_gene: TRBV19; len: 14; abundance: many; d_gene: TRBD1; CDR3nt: TGTGCCAGTACCCGGGACAGGGACACAGATACGCAGTATTTT; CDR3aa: CASTRDRDTDTQYF
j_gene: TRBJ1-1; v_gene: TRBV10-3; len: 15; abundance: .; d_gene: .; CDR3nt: TGTGCCATCTCGTCACGGGAGGGAGCGCTCACTGAAGCTTTCTTT; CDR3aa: CAISSREGALTEAFF
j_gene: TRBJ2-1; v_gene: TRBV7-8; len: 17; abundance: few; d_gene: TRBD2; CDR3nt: TGTGCCAGCAGCTTAGCAGGTCTAGCGGGTGCTTACAATGAGCAGTTCTTC; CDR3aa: CASSLAGLAGAYNEQFF
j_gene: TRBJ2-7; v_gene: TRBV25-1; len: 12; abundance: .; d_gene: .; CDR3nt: TGTGCCAGCAGTCCGGGATACTACGAGCAGTACTTC; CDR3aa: CASSPGYYEQYF
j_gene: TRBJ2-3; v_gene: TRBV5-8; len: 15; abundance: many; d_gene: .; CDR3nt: TGTGCCAGCAGCCGTGGGGCAGAAGTCACAGATACGCAGTATTTT; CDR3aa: CASSRGAEVTDTQYF
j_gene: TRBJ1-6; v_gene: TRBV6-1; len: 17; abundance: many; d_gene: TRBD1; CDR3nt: TGTGCCAGCAGCGGGGACAGGCAGAGCTCCTATAATTCACCCCTCCACTTT; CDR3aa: CASSGDRQSSYNSPLHF
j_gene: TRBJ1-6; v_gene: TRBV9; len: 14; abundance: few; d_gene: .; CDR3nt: TGTGCCAGCAGCGAAGGGACAACGGGATCACCCCTCCACTTT; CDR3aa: CASSEGTTGSPLHF
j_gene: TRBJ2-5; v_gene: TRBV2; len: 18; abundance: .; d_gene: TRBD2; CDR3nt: TGTGCCAGCAGTGGGGTAGCGGGGGGCCTCTTCGTGGTCGAGACCCAGTACTTC; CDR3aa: CASSGVAGGLFVVETQYF
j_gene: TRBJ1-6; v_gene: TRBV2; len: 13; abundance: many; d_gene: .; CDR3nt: TGTGCTACAAGGGGCGGCGAAAATTCACCCCTCCACTTT; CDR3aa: CATRGGENSPLHF
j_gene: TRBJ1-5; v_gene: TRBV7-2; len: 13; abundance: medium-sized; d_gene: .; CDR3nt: TGTGCCAGCAGCTTGATGGGCAATCAGCCCCAGCATTTT; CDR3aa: CASSLMGNQPQHF
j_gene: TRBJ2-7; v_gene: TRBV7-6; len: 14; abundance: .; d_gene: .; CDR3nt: TGTGCCAGCAGCTCCTCCCGACAGCACCACGAGCAGTACTTC; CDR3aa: CASSSSRQHHEQYF
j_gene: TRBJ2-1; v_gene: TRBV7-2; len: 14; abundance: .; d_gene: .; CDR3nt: TGTGCCAGCTCAAGCCCGGTAGGGTACAATGAGCAGTTCTTC; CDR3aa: CASSSPVGYNEQFF
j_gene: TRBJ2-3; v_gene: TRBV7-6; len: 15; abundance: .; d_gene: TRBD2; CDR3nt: TGTGCCAGCAGCATGTTCGGGGGGGCCACAGATACGCAGTATTTT; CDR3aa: CASSMFGGATDTQYF
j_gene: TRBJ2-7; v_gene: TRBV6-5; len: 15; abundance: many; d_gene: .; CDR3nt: TGTGCCAGCAGTTACCCCAGGGACTTACACTACGAGCAGTACTTC; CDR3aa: CASSYPRDLHYEQYF
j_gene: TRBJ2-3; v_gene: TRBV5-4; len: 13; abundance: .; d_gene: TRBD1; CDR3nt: TGTGCCACCTCGACAGGGCGCACAGATACGCAGTATTTT; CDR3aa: CATSTGRTDTQYF
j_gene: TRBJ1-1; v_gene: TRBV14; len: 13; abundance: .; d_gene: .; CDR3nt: TGTGCCAGCAGTAAGGGCTTGAACACTGAAGCTTTCTTT; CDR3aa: CASSKGLNTEAFF
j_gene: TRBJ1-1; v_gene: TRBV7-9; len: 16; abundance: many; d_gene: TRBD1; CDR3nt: TGTGCCAGCAGCTTATTAGGGGACAGAACGAACACTGAAGCTTTCTTT; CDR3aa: CASSLLGDRTNTEAFF
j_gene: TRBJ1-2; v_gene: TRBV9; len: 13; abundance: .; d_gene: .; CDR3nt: TGTGCCAGCAGCTATATTTCCGGACATGGCTACACCTTC; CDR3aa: CASSYISGHGYTF
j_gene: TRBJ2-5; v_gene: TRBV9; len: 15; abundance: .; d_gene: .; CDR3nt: TGTGCCAGCAGCGTAGGAACGTCTGGACAAGAGACCCAGTACTTC; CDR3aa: CASSVGTSGQETQYF
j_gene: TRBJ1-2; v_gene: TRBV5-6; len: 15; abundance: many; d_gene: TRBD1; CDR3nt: TGTGCCAGCAGCTTGGACGGGACAGTCCACTATGGCTACACCTTC; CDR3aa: CASSLDGTVHYGYTF
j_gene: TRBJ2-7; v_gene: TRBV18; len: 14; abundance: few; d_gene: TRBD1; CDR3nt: TGTGCCAGCTCAAGGGACAGAGTGACCTACGAGCAGTACTTC; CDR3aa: CASSRDRVTYEQYF
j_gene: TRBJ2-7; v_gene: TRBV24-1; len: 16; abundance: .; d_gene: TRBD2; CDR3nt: TGTGCCACCAGTGAACCCGGAGGACTAGCGGGAGAAAGGCAGTACTTC; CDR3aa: CATSEPGGLAGERQYF
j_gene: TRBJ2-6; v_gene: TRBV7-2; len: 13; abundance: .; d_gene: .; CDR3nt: TGTGCCAGCAGCCCCTCTGGGGCCAACGTCCTGACTTTC; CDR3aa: CASSPSGANVLTF
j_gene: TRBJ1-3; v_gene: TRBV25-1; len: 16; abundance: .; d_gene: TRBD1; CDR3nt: TGTGCCAGCAGACCCCGGGACAGGGGCCCTGGAAACACCATATATTTT; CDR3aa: CASRPRDRGPGNTIYF
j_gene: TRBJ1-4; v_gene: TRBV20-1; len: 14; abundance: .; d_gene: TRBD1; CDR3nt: TGCAGTGCTTTTAGCGGGACAGGGAATGAAAAACTGTTTTTT; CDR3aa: CSAFSGTGNEKLFF
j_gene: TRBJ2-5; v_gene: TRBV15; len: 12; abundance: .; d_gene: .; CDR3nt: TGTGCCACCAGCAGAGGTGGGGAGACCCAGTACTTC; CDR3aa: CATSRGGETQYF
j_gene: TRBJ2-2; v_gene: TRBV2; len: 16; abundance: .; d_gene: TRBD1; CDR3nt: TGTGCCAGCAGTGCACAGGGGGCTAAGAGCACCGGGGAGCTGTTTTTT; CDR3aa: CASSAQGAKSTGELFF
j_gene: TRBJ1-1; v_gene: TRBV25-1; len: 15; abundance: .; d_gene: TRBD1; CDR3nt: TGTGCCAGCAGTGAATGGGCAGGGGGGAACACTGAAGCTTTCTTT; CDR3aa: CASSEWAGGNTEAFF
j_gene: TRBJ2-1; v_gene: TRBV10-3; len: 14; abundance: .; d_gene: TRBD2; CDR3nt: TGTGCCATCGGGACTAGCGGGGCATACAATGAGCAGTTCTTC; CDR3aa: CAIGTSGAYNEQFF
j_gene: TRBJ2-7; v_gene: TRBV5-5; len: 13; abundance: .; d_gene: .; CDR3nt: TGTGCCAGCAGCCTGGACCAGCGCTACGAGCAGTACTTC; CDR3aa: CASSLDQRYEQYF
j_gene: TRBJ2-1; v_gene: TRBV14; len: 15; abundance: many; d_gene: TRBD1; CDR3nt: TGTGCCAGCAGCCATGGACAGGGGGCGCGAAATGAGCAGTTCTTC; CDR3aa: CASSHGQGARNEQFF
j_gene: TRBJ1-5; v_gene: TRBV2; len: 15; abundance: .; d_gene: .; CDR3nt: TGTGCCAGCAGTGATCGTGGGGGGGCCGGGCAGCCCCAGCATTTT; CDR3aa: CASSDRGGAGQPQHF
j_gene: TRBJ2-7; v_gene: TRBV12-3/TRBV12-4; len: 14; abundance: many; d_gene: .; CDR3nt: TGTGCCAGCAGCACCACAGTTGGGTACTACGAGCAGTACTTC; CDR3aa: CASSTTVGYYEQYF
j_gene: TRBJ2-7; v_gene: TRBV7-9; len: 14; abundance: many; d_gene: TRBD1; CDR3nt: TGTGCCAGCAGCCGGGGACAGATGGCCTACGAGCAGTACTTC; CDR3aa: CASSRGQMAYEQYF
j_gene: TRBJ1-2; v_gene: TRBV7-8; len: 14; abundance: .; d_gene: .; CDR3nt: TGTGCCAGCAGCTTAACTGGGGGACACTATGGCTACACCTTC; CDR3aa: CASSLTGGHYGYTF
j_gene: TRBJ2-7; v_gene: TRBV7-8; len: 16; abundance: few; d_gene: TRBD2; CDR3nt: TGTGCCAGCAGCTTGGGAGCTAGCGGGAGGGCCGACGAGCAGTACTTC; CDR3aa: CASSLGASGRADEQYF
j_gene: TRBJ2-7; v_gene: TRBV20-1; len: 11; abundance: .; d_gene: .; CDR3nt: TGCAGTGCCCTACAGGCCTACGAGCAGTACTTC; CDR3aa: CSALQAYEQYF
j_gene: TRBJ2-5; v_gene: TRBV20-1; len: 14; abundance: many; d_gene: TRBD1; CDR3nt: TGCAGTGCTAGCCTGTCAGGGGGCTGGGAGACCCAGTACTTC; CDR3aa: CSASLSGGWETQYF
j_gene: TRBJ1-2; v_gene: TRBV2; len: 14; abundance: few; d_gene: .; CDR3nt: TGTGCCAGCAGCCTGATTCAGGGTAACTATGGCTACACCTTC; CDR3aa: CASSLIQGNYGYTF
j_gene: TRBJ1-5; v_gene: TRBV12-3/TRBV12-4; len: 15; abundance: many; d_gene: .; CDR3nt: TGTGCCAGCAGTTTCCGGGCAGACCTAAATCAGCCCCAGCATTTT; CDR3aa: CASSFRADLNQPQHF
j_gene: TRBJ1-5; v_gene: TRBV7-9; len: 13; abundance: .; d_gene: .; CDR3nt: TGTGCCAGCAGCTTAGAGGCGGATCAGCCCCAGCATTTT; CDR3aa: CASSLEADQPQHF
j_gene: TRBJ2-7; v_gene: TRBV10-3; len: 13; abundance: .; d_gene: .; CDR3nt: TGTGCCATCAGTGAGTACAGTGTGAACGAGCAGTACTTC; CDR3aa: CAISEYSVNEQYF
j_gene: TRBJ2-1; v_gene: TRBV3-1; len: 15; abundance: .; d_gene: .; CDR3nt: TGTGCCAGCACCCACTCATCGGGCGGCTACAATGAGCAGTTCTTC; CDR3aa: CASTHSSGGYNEQFF
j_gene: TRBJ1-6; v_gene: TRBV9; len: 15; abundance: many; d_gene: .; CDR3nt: TGTGCCAGCAGCGGCTCAGGGGCAGGTCGTTCACCCCTCTACTTT; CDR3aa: CASSGSGAGRSPLYF
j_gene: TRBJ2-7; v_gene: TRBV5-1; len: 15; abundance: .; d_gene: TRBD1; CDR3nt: TGCGCCAGCAGCTTGGTTTATAGGGGGCGGTACGAGCAGTACTTC; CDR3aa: CASSLVYRGRYEQYF